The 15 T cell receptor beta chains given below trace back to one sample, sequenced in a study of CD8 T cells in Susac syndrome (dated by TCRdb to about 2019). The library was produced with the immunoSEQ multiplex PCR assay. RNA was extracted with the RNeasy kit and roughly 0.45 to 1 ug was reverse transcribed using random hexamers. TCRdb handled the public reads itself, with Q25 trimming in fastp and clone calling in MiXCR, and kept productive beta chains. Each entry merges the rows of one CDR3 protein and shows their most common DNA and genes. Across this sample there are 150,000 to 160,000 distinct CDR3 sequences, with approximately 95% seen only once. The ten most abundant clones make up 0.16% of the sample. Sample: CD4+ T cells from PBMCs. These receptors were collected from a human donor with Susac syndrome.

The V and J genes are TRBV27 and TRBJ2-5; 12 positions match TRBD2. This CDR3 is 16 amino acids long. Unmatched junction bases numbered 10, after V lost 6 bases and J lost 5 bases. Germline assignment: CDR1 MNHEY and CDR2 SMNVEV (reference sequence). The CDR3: CASRRGTSGFGETQYF. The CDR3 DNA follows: TGTGCCAGCAGGAGGGGGACTAGCGGGTTCGGCGAGACCCAGTACTTC.

The CDR3 loop reads CASSWTSYGYTF. CDR3 nucleotide sequence: TGTGCCAGCAGTTGGACATCCTATGGCTACACCTTC. The chain links TRBV3-1 to TRBJ1-2; maybe TRBD1 (5 bases). Trimming cost V 6 bases and J 4 bases, with 9 bases left between them. This CDR3 is built from 12 residues. Germline loops: CDR1 LGHDT, CDR2 YNNKEL (reference sequence).

The CDR3 bases are TGTGCCAGCAGCCTACGGGGGGCCACAGATACGCAGTATTTT. It codes for CASSLRGATDTQYF. The J gene is TRBJ2-3, the V gene TRBV3-1, with TRBD2 as a possible D gene (7 bases). Per the germline V gene, CDR1 is LGHDT and CDR2 is YNNKEL (reference sequence). Trimming left V 4 bases short and J 2 bases short, with 10 bases between. This CDR3 is 14 amino acids long.

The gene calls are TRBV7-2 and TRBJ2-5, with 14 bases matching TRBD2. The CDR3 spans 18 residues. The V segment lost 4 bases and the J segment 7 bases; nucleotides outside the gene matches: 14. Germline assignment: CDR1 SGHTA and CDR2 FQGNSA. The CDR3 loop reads CASSSRTSGGQSRGTQYF. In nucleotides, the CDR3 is TGTGCCAGCAGCTCCCGGACTAGCGGGGGGCAATCTAGAGGGACCCAGTACTTC.

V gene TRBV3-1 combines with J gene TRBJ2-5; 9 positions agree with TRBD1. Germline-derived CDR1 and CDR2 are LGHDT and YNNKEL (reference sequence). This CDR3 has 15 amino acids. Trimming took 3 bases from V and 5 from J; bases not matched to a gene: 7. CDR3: CASSHYRGREETQYF. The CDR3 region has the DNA TGTGCCAGCAGCCATTACAGGGGGCGCGAGGAGACCCAGTACTTC.

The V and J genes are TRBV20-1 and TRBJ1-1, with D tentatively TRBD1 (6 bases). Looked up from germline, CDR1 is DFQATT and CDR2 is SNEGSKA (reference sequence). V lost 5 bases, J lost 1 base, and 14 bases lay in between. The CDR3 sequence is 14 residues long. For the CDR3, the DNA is TGCAGTGCTCTTACAGGGTCAAGGAACACTGAAGCTTTCTTT. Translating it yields CSALTGSRNTEAFF.

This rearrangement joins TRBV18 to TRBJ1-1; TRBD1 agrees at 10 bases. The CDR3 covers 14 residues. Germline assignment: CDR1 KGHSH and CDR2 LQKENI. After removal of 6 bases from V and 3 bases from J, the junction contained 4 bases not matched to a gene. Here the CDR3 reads CASSIGTGDTEAFF. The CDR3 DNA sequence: TGTGCCAGCTCCATTGGGACAGGGGACACTGAAGCTTTCTTT.

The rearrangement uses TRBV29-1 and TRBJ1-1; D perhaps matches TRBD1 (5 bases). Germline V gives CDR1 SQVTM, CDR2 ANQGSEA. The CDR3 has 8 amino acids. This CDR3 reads CRLGGAFF. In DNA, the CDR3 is TGCAGGCTGGGGGGAGCTTTCTTT.

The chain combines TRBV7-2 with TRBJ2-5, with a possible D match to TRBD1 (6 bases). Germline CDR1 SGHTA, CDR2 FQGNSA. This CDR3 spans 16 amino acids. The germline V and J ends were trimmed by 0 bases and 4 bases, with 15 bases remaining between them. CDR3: CASSLAAQGSLETQYF. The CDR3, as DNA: TGTGCCAGCAGCTTAGCCGCACAGGGTTCGTTAGAGACCCAGTACTTC.

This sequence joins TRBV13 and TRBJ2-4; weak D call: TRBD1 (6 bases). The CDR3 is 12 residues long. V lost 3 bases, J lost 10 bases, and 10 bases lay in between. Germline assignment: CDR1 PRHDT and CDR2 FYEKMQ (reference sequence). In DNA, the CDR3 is TGTGCCAGCAGCTTCACGAGGGGGATTCAGTACTTC. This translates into CASSFTRGIQYF.

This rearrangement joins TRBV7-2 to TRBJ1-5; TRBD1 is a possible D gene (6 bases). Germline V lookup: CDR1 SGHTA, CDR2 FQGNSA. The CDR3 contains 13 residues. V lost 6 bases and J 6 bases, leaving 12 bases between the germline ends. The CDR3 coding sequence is TGTGCCAGCAGTTACCCACAGGGTCAGCCCCAGCATTTT. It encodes CASSYPQGQPQHF.

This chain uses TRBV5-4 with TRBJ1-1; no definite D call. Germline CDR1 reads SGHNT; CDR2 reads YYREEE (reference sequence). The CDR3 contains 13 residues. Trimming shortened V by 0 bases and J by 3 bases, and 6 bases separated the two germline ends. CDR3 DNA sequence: TGTGCCAGCAGCTTGGTTGATGACACTGAAGCTTTCTTT. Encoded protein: CASSLVDDTEAFF.

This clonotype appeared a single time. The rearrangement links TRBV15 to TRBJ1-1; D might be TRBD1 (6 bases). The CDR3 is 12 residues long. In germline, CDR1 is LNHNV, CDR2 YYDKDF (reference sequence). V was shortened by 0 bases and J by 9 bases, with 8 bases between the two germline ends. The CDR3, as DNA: TGTGCCACCAGCAGAGATACAGGGCAAGCTTTCTTT. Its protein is CATSRDTGQAFF. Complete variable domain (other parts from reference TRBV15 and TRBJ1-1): DAMVIQNPRYQVTQFGKPVTLSCSQTLNHNVMYWYQQKSSQAPKLLFHYYDKDFNNEADTPDNFQSRRPNTSFCFLDIRSPGLGDTAMYLCATSRDTGQAFFGQGTRLTVV.

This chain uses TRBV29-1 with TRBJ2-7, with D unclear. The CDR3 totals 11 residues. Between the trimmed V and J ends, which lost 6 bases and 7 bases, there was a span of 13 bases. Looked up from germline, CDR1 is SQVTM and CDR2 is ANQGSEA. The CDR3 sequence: CSVVGVKEQYF. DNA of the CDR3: TGCAGCGTCGTAGGCGTTAAGGAGCAGTACTTC.

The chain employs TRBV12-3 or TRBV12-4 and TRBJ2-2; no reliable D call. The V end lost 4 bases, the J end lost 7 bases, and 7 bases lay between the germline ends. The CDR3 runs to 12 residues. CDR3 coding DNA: TGTGCCAGCAGTTGGGTCGTCGGGGAGCTGTTTTTT. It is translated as CASSWVVGELFF.